This T cell receptor beta chain stems from a study of shared clonotypes between healthy human individuals (dated by TCRdb to 2019 to 2021). For the study in its entirety: The cohort included a few men and a couple of women between 18 and 49 years of age. For each donor, CD4 naive and CD4 memory were each run on three plates, CD8 naive on two plates, and CD8 memory on one plate. The study deeply sequenced blood TCR repertoires of five healthy adults to estimate repertoire size and the extent of clonotype sharing between individuals. To increase sequencing depth and limit assay-specific biases, different laboratories used diverse techniques to prepare libraries and sequence TCR repertoires. Each donor's leukapheresis produced roughly between roughly 0.9 and 9 billion PBMCs. What the study reported, not specific to this receptor: Sharing across a few donors was observed for roughly 5% of naive CD4, less than 4% of naive CD8, 2% to 2.5% of memory CD4, and over 0.3% of memory CD8 clonotypes. Only blood was sampled, and tissue TCR repertoires likely differ from those in blood. Based on pairwise subsampling, the degree of clonotype sharing among donors was expected to be affected by sequencing depth. Compared with non-shared clonotypes, the clonotypes found in all four sorted-subset donors had higher generation probabilities. The genetic and exposure-history diversity represented was limited by the small number of donors. Larger estimated clonotype richness was generally found for naive subsets than for memory subsets. Even with the large sequencing depth, rarefaction of the sorted-subset datasets indicated that sequencing was incomplete.

Healthy HIV-negative adults with no recently reported acute infections or vaccinations were included as donors. Every donor was a Caucasian adult living in Nashville, Tennessee, USA. Magnetic negative selection was used to enrich CD4+ T cells, after which naive cells were positively selected on CD45RA and the negative fraction became the memory subset. Blood was obtained by leukapheresis, after which PBMCs were separated by Ficoll-Histopaque density gradient centrifugation and cryopreserved in liquid nitrogen vapor phase. Analytical flow cytometry was used to check the purity and quantity of every magnetically sorted T cell population. Each sorted fraction had its genomic DNA isolated and then quantified by UV absorbance on a Nanodrop 2000c. To note about this clone: No cognate antigen has been identified for it. No per-base quality is available; no much larger clone lies one base away.

The germline V gene encodes CDR1 MNHNY and CDR2 SVGAGI (reference sequence). The CDR3 goes from the cysteine to the phenylalanine over 15 residues. Of the read, only the CDR3 DNA is kept; its 45 bases are in frame from base 1. The germline ends are 10 bases apart after V is trimmed by 0 bases and J by 5 bases. Using the deep immunoSEQ assay, multiplex PCR amplified TCR CDR3 regions from genomic DNA. Extracted genomic DNA from each cell subset was spread evenly across all wells of several immunoSEQ 96-well plates, with each plate serving as a replicate. For sorted subsets, each replicate PCR was loaded with approximately 190 ng genomic DNA, equivalent to approximately 33,000 T cell genomes. The purified libraries were quantified using a Qubit 3.0 fluorometer, sized with a Bioanalyzer 2100, and then quantified again using the KAPA Library Quantification kit. Each immunoSEQ 96-well plate was sequenced on its own single-read 150-cycle Illumina NextSeq 550 flow cell. On the authors' methods: Because the immunoSEQ output held only junctional sequences and lacked quality scores, the filtering could not match the filtering applied to full-length reads. To assign V/J genes and CDR3, sequences were annotated using PyIR, a Python wrapper for IgBLAST v1.9, with IMGT germline references. Reads were filtered out if the reads had weak V/J assignments (E-value above 1e-6), no CDR3, stop codons, out-of-frame junctions, or ambiguous translated residues. V3J clonotypes were defined by identical inferred V gene, J gene, and CDR3 amino acid sequence. To compute the percentage overlap between repertoires, the number of shared unique clonotypes was divided by the size of the smaller repertoire. RTK rarefaction, the Chao1 estimator, and Recon v2.1 estimates of unobserved clonotypes were used to assess repertoire richness. For all TCRbeta clonotypes obtained by the gDNA method from a few donors, generation probabilities were computed with OLGA. TCRdb took over this immuneACCESS table, retaining in-frame rearrangements with V and J assigned. Such tables are incomplete; in checked studies, under half of the missing clones stem from an unresolved V gene, and the remainder is unexplained. V and J calls and clone size are those listed in that table; D and trimming were worked out from the DNA. The sample table contains millions of clones; only one count was recorded for roughly 95% of them. 0.13% of the sample is held by the ten biggest clonotypes.

Sequencing input: naive CD4+ T cells sorted from blood. Reading the label with the study, this specimen's cell subset or site is: CD45RA+ positively selected. The chain is encoded by TRBV6-6 joined to TRBJ2-2, with the D gene uncertain. The sequence was obtained from a man between 18 and 35 years old in good health. In nucleotides, the sequence is TGTGCCAGCAGTTACTCGCAGCAAACAACCGGGGAGCTGTTTTTT. Its protein is CASSYSQQTTGELFF.